This T cell receptor beta chain was identified in a study of T cell repertoires in cytomegalovirus infection. Whole-study context: TCR beta signatures that were public indicated CMV infection and matching HLA type. Study-wide results and caveats: Ex vivo responses were dominated by HLA-C-restricted CMV-specific TCR beta clonotypes. Carriers of CMV plus the relevant HLA were identified by cumulative public TCR beta family frequency.

CDR1 and CDR2 (germline): SGHTA, FQGNSA. The junction had 4 bases not matched to a gene; V was cut back by 7 bases and J by 7 bases. The CDR3 has 13 amino acids. This clonotype was counted ten times or more. The antigen is unknown. MiXCR was run by TCRdb on the reads, yielding one entry per CDR3 protein. The sample has about half a million distinct CDR3 sequences, roughly 34% seen once; the top ten hold 17%. V gene TRBV7-2 combines with J gene TRBJ2-1; 10 bases map to TRBD2. The receptor was derived from a human donor in good health (CMV status not recorded). Some clones in this sample may be carry-over from other donors' samples. Material: cultured PBMCs, obtained from culture after CMV antigen stimulation. The CDR3 DNA follows: TGTGCCAGCACCCAACTAGCGGGAAATGAGCAGTTCTTC. Its translation is CASTQLAGNEQFF. Using reference TRBV7-2 and TRBJ2-1 for the parts outside the CDR3, the full variable domain is GAGVSQSPSNKVTEKGKDVELRCDPISGHTALYWYRQSLGQGLEFLIYFQGNSAPDKSGLPSDRFSAERTGGSVSTLTIQRTQQEDSAVYLCASTQLAGNEQFFGPGTRLTVL.